The 19 T cell receptor beta chains below come from one sample, sequenced in a study of blood T cell repertoires in COVID-19. Produced via immunoSEQ multiplex PCR; TCRdb's table is partial and in-frame only. The sample contains some 300,000 clones, approximately 86% of which appear only once. The sequenced sample consisted of peripheral blood. The receptor set was obtained from a woman in her 70s with COVID-19, enrolled during active disease.

The chain uses TRBV14 and TRBJ2-1, with a possible D match to TRBD1 (5 bases). Germline-derived CDR1 and CDR2 are SGHDN and FVKESK. The V gene lost 5 bases and the J gene lost 8 bases, with 16 bases spanning the gap. CDR3 length equals 14 residues. CDR3 sequence reads: CASSKIDSMDEQFF. Here the CDR3 DNA reads TGTGCCAGCAGCAAGATAGACAGTATGGATGAGCAGTTCTTC.

This clone has a single count. Other DNA sequences from this sample encode an identical CDR3 as well. The chain is built from TRBV19 and TRBJ1-1; unclear D gene. Trimming took 4 bases from V and 4 from J, leaving 10 bases between them. The CDR3 contains 13 residues. CDR1 is LNHDA, CDR2 SQIVND, per germline (reference sequence). CDR3 sequence reads: CASSTQGGTEAFF. The CDR3 DNA sequence: TGTGCCAGTAGTACACAAGGAGGCACTGAAGCTTTCTTT.

The chain has TRBV12-5 and TRBJ1-5; 7 bases match TRBD1. The ends lost 6 bases at V and 1 base at J; junction bases unmatched: 3. The V gene's germline CDR1 is LGHNT and CDR2 FRNRAP. This CDR3 region has 14 residues. DNA for the CDR3: TGTGCTAGTGGGCCGGGACAGAGCAATCAGCCCCAGCATTTT. It translates to CASGPGQSNQPQHF.

The rearrangement uses TRBV7-9 and TRBJ1-2, with TRBD1 as a possible D gene (6 bases). Trimming shortened V by 3 bases and J by 8 bases, and 16 bases separated the two germline ends. CDR1 SEHNR and CDR2 FQNEAQ come from the germline V gene (reference sequence). CDR3 length equals 14 residues. The chain's CDR3 is CASSLRNREGGYTF. The CDR3 bases are TGTGCCAGCAGCTTGAGGAACAGGGAGGGAGGCTACACCTTC.

This chain uses TRBV5-1 with TRBJ2-1; TRBD2 might be the D (5 bases). Trimming pared 4 bases from V and 9 bases from J, leaving 14 bases between. The length of the CDR3 is 13 residues. Germline assignment: CDR1 SGHRS and CDR2 YFSETQ. This chain's CDR3 is CASSPISGGEQFF. CDR3 in DNA: TGCGCCAGCAGCCCAATCAGCGGCGGTGAGCAGTTCTTC.

This rearrangement joins TRBV29-1 to TRBJ1-1; TRBD1 agrees at 9 bases. The junction had 8 bases not matched to a gene; V was cut back by 1 base and J by 8 bases. This CDR3 has 14 amino acids. CDR1 SQVTM and CDR2 ANQGSEA come from the germline V gene. CDR3 in amino acids: CSVEALQGAREAFF. In DNA, the CDR3 is TGCAGCGTTGAAGCCCTACAGGGGGCGCGGGAAGCTTTCTTT. Full variable domain (rest looked up from reference TRBV29-1 and TRBJ1-1): SAVISQKPSRDICQRGTSLTIQCQVDSQVTMMFWYRQQPGQSLTLIATANQGSEATYESGFVIDKFPISRPNLTFSTLTVSNMSPEDSSIYLCSVEALQGAREAFFGQGTRLTVV.

A few counts support this clone. The V call is TRBV7-3, the J call TRBJ1-1; D is unclear. Germline V lookup: CDR1 SGHTA, CDR2 FQGTGA. V gave up 4 bases and J gave up 7 bases, with 16 bases separating them. The CDR3 runs 14 residues. In DNA form, the CDR3 reads TGTGCCAGCAGCTCTTACAACCCTCCCCTTGAAGCTTTCTTT. Translated, it gives CASSSYNPPLEAFF.

The gene calls are TRBV19 and TRBJ2-3; TRBD1 agrees at 7 bases. Germline loops: CDR1 LNHDA, CDR2 SQIVND (reference sequence). Trimming cost V 9 bases and J 6 bases; bases outside gene matches: 12. This CDR3 spans 14 amino acids. The CDR3 region has the DNA TGTGCCAGCCGGGACAGTGTCCTCAGGGATACGCAGTATTTT. Protein sequence: CASRDSVLRDTQYF.

The V gene is TRBV11-2, the J gene TRBJ1-6; D may be TRBD1 (5 bases). CDR1 is SGHAT, CDR2 FQNNGV, per germline. With 1 base removed from V and 15 bases from J, the gap between germline ends came to 16 bases. This CDR3 is built from 14 residues. CDR3 coding DNA: TGTGCCAGCAGCTTAGCCCTCAAGGGACTGATCCTCCACTTT. It specifies CASSLALKGLILHF.

This chain links TRBV4-3 with TRBJ2-2; 8 positions match TRBD1. With 0 bases clipped from V and 0 bases from J, the junction kept 0 bases outside the gene matches. CDR1 LGHNA and CDR2 YSLEER come from the germline V gene. The CDR3 extends over 16 amino acids. The CDR3 nucleotides are TGCGCCAGCAGCCAAGAGGACAGGGCGAACACCGGGGAGCTGTTTTTT. This encodes CASSQEDRANTGELFF.

J is TRBJ2-7 and V is TRBV29-1; D may be TRBD1 (6 bases). The ends were cut back, 5 bases at V and 5 bases at J, with 10 bases in the middle. Germline CDR1 reads SQVTM; CDR2 reads ANQGSEA. The CDR3 loop spans 11 amino acids. The CDR3 loop is CSVTSGDEQYF. CDR3 in DNA: TGCAGCGTTACGTCAGGGGACGAGCAGTACTTC.

The chain is built from TRBV5-1 and TRBJ1-4; TRBD1 might be the D (6 bases). Germline CDR1 and CDR2: SGHRS and YFSETQ. CDR3 length: 14 amino acids. Trimming removed 2 bases at V and 8 bases at J, with 13 bases between. The CDR3 spells CASSLQGSREKLFF. The CDR3 bases are TGCGCCAGCAGCTTACAGGGATCACGGGAAAAACTGTTTTTT.

This clone was observed a handful of times. This sequence joins TRBV3-1 (or the pseudogene TRBV3-2) and TRBJ2-1; 12 nucleotides agree with TRBD2. The length of the CDR3 is 16 residues. Germline trimming cut 7 bases from V and 7 bases from J; bases unmatched to any gene: 11. Germline loops: CDR1 LGHDT, CDR2 YNNKEL (reference sequence). CDR3 DNA sequence: TGTGCCAGCACCTTCAGACTAGCGGGGGCCCAAAATGAGCAGTTCTTC. Translating it yields CASTFRLAGAQNEQFF.

Here the CDR3 DNA reads TGTGCCAGCAGCCTGGACAGCTCCTACAATGAGCAGTTCTTC. Its translation: CASSLDSSYNEQFF. The chain employs TRBV5-4 and TRBJ2-1; possible D gene TRBD1, 6 bases. This CDR3 has 14 amino acids. The V gene lost 4 bases and the J gene lost 0 bases, with 8 bases spanning the gap. Looked up from germline, CDR1 is SGHNT and CDR2 is YYREEE (reference sequence).

The chain links TRBV5-8 to TRBJ2-3; TRBD1 agrees at 9 bases. Germline CDR1 is SGHTS and CDR2 is YDEGEE. Germline trimming cut 4 bases from V and 4 bases from J; bases unmatched to any gene: 10. There are 16 residues in the CDR3. CDR3: CASSPGTGSGADTQYF. In DNA, the CDR3 is TGTGCCAGCAGCCCGGGGACAGGGTCAGGCGCAGATACGCAGTATTTT.

The chain recombines TRBV6-5 with TRBJ2-7; D may be TRBD1 (6 bases). The CDR3 totals 13 residues. Trimming took off 0 bases at V and 5 bases at J, with 8 bases between the two ends. The germline CDR1 and CDR2 sequences are MNHEY and SVGAGI. CDR3 coding DNA: TGTGCCAGCAGTTACTCGGGGACAAACGAGCAGTACTTC. This gives the protein CASSYSGTNEQYF.

The chain couples TRBV18 to TRBJ1-1; TRBD1 is a possible D gene (6 bases). The CDR3 totals 12 residues. Germline V CDR1 and CDR2: KGHSH, LQKENI. V was cut by 5 bases and J by 8 bases, with 12 bases left in between. The CDR3 nucleotides read TGTGCCAGCTCAGTACAGGGTAACGAAGCTTTCTTT. Translation: CASSVQGNEAFF. Using reference TRBV18 and TRBJ1-1 for the parts outside the CDR3, the full variable domain is NAGVMQNPRHLVRRRGQEARLRCSPMKGHSHVYWYRQLPEEGLKFMVYLQKENIIDESGMPKERFSAEFPKEGPSILRIQQVVRGDSAAYFCASSVQGNEAFFGQGTRLTVV.

The rearrangement uses TRBV6-5 and TRBJ2-2, with a possible D match to TRBD1 (6 bases). Germline loops: CDR1 MNHEY, CDR2 SVGAGI. The CDR3 extends over 15 amino acids. The V and J ends lost 4 bases and 4 bases respectively, with 13 bases between them. The CDR3 protein is CASSFIVRGTGELFF. The CDR3 coding sequence is TGTGCCAGCAGTTTCATTGTCAGGGGCACCGGGGAGCTGTTTTTT.

The V and J genes are TRBV27 and TRBJ2-3; 7 bases match TRBD1. The CDR3 runs to 14 residues. The ends lost 4 bases at V and 2 bases at J; junction bases unmatched: 3. Germline CDR1 reads MNHEY; CDR2 reads SMNVEV (reference sequence). CDR3 region: CASSSGTVTDTQYF. The CDR3 bases are TGTGCCAGCAGTTCCGGGACAGTCACAGATACGCAGTATTTT.